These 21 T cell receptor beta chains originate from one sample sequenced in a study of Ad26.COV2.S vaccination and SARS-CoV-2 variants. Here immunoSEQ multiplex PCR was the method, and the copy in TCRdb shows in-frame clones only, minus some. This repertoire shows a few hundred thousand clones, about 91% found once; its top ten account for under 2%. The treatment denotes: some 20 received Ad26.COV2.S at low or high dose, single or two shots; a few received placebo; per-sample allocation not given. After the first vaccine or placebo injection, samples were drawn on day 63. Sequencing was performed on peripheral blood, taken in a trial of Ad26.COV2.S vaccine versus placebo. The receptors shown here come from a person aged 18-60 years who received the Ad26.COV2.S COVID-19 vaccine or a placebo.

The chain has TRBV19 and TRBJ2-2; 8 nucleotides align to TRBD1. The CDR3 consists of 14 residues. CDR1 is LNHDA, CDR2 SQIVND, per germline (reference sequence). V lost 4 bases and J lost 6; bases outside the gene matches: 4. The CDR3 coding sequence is TGTGCCAGTAGTACAGGGGGCAGGGCCGGGGAGCTGTTTTTT. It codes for CASSTGGRAGELFF.

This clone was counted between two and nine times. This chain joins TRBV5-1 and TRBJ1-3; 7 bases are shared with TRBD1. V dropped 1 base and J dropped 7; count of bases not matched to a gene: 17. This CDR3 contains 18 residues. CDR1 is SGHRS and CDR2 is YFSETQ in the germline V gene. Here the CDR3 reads CASSLMGTALGARNTIYF. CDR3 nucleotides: TGCGCCAGCAGCTTGATGGGGACAGCGTTAGGCGCCCGGAACACCATATATTTT.

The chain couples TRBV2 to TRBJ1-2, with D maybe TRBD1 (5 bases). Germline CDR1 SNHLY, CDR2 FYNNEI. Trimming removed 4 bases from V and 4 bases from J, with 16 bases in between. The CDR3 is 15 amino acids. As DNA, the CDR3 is TGTGCCAGCAGTGTGTTTCGCGGGGGTGCCTATGGCTACACCTTC. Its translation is CASSVFRGGAYGYTF.

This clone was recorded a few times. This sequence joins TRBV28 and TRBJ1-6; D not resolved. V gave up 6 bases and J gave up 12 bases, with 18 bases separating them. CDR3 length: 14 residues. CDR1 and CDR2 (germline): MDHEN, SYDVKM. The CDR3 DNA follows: TGTGCCAGCAGCCACACTACAATCGGTGGACCCCTCCACTTT. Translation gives CASSHTTIGGPLHF.

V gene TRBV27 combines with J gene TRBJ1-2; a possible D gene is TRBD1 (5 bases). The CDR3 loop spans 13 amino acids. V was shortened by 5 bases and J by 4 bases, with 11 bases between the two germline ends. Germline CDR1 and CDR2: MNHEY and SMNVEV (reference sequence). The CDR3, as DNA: TGTGCCAGCAGTAGCAGGGCTGGCTATGGCTACACCTTC. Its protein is CASSSRAGYGYTF.

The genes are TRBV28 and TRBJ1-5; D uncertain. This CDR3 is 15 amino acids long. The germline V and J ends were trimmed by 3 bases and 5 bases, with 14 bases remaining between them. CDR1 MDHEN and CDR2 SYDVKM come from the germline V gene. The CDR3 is CASSLVLVRDQPQHF. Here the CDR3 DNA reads TGTGCCAGCAGTTTGGTTCTCGTACGAGATCAGCCCCAGCATTTT.

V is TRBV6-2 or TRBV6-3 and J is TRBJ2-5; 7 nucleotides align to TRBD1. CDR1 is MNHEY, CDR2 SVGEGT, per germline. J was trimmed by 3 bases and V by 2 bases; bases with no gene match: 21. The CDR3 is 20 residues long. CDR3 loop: CASSYPIDSVRRGFEETQYF. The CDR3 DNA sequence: TGTGCCAGCAGTTACCCAATAGACTCGGTACGCAGGGGGTTTGAAGAGACCCAGTACTTC.

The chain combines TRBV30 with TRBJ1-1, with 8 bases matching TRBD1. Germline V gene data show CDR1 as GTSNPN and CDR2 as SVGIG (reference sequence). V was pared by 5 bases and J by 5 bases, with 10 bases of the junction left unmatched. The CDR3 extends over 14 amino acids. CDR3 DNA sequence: TGTGCCTGGGGTCGACGGGACAGGAGGACTGAAGCTTTCTTT. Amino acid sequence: CAWGRRDRRTEAFF. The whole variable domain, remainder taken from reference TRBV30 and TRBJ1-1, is SQTIHQWPATLVQPVGSPLSLECTVEGTSNPNLYWYRQAAGRGLQLLFYSVGIGQISSEVPQNLSASRPQDRQFILSSKKLLLSDSGFYLCAWGRRDRRTEAFFGQGTRLTVV.

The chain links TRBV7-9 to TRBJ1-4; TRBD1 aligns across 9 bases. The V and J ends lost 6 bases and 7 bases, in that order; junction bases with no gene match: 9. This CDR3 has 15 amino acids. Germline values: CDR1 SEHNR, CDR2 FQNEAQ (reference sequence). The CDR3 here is CASSLAGQGAEKLFF. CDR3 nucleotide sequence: TGTGCCAGCAGTCTTGCGGGACAGGGAGCTGAAAAACTGTTTTTT.

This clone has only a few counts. The chain's CDR3 is CASSPLALASNEQFF. The CDR3 DNA follows: TGTGCCAGCAGCCCCCTGGCACTAGCGAGCAATGAGCAGTTCTTC. The chain employs TRBV7-8 and TRBJ2-1, with 7 bases fitting TRBD2. The V segment lost 5 bases and the J segment 6 bases; nucleotides outside the gene matches: 10. In germline, CDR1 is SGHVS, CDR2 FQNEAQ. The CDR3 length is 15 residues.

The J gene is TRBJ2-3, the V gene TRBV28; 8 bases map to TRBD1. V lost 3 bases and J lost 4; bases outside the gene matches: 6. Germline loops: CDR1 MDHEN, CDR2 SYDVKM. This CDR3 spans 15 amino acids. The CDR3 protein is CASSFLDRVADTQYF. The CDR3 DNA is TGTGCCAGCAGTTTTCTGGACAGGGTGGCAGATACGCAGTATTTT.

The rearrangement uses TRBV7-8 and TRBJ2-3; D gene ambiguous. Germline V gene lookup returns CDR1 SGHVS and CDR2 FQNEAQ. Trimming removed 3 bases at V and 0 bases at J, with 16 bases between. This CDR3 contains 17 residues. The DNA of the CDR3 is TGTGCCAGCAGCTTCTGGAAAGAAAAGGCTAGCACAGATACGCAGTATTTT. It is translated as CASSFWKEKASTDTQYF.

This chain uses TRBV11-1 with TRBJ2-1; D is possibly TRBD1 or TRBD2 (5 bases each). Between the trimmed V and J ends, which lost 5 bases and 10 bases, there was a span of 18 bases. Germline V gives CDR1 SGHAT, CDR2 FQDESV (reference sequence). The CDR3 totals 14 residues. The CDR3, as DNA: TGTGCCAGCAGCCGCCGGGACCGCCTTCAAGAGCAGTTCTTC. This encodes CASSRRDRLQEQFF.

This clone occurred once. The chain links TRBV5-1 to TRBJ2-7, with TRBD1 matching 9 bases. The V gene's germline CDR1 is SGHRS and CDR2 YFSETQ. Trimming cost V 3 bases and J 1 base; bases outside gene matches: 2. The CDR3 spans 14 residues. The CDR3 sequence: CASSSGQGSYEQYF. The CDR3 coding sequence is TGCGCCAGCAGCTCGGGACAGGGTTCCTACGAGCAGTACTTC. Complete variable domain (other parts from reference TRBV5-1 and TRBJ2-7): KAGVTQTPRYLIKTRGQQVTLSCSPISGHRSVSWYQQTPGQGLQFLFEYFSETQRNKGNFPGRFSGRQFSNSRSEMNVSTLELGDSALYLCASSSGQGSYEQYFGPGTRLTVT.

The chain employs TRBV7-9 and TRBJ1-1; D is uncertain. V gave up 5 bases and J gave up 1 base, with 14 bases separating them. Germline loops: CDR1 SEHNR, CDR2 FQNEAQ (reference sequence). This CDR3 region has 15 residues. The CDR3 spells CASSPSGRANTEAFF. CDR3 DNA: TGTGCCAGCAGCCCTAGCGGCCGCGCGAACACTGAAGCTTTCTTT.

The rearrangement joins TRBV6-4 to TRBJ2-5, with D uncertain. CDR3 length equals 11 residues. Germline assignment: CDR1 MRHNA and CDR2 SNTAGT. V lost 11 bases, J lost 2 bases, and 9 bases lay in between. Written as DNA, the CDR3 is TGTGCCGGCGACTCGCAAGAGACCCAGTACTTC. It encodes CAGDSQETQYF.

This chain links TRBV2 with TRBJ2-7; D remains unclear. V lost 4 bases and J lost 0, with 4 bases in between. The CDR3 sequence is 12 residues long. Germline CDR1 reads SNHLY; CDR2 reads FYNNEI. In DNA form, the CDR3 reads TGTGCCAGCAGTGGGCACTCCTACGAGCAGTACTTC. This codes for CASSGHSYEQYF.

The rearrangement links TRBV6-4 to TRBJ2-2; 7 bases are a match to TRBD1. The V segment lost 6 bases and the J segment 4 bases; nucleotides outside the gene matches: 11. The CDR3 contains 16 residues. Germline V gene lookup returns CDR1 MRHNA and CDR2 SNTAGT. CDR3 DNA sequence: TGTGCCAGCAGCCCTAATCCGGGACAGAGCACCGGGGAGCTGTTTTTT. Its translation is CASSPNPGQSTGELFF.

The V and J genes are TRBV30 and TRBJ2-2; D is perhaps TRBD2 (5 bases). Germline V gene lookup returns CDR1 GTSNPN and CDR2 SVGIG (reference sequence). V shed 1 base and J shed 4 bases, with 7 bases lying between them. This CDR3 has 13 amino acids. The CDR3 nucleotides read TGTGCCTGGAGTGGCGGACTCACCGGGGAGCTGTTTTTT. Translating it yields CAWSGGLTGELFF. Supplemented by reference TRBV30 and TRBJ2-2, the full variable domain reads SQTIHQWPATLVQPVGSPLSLECTVEGTSNPNLYWYRQAAGRGLQLLFYSVGIGQISSEVPQNLSASRPQDRQFILSSKKLLLSDSGFYLCAWSGGLTGELFFGEGSRLTVL.

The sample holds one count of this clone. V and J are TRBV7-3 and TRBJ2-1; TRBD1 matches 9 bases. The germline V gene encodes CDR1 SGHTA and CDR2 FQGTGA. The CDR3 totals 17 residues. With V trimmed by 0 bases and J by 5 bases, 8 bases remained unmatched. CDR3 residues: CASSLTPGQGLHNEQFF. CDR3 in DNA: TGTGCCAGCAGCTTAACCCCCGGACAGGGGTTGCACAATGAGCAGTTCTTC.

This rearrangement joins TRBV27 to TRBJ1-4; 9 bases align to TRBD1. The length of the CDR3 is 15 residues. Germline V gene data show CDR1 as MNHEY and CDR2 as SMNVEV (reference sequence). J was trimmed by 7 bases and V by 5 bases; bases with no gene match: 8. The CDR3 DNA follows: TGTGCCAGCAGTACACAGGGGGCGGGAGGTGAAAAACTGTTTTTT. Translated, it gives CASSTQGAGGEKLFF.